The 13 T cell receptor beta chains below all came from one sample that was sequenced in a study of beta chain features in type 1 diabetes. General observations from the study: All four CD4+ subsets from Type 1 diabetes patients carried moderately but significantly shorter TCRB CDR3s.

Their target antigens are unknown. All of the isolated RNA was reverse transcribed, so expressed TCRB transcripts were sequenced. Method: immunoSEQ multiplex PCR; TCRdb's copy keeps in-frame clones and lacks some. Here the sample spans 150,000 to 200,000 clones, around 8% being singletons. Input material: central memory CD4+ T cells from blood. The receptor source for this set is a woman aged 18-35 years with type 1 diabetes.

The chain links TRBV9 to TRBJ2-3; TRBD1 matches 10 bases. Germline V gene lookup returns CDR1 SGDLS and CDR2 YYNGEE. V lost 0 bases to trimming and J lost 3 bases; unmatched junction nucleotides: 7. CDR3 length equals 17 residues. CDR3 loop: CASSVATRQGATDTQYF. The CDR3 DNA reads TGTGCCAGCAGCGTAGCTACCCGACAGGGGGCAACAGATACGCAGTATTTT.

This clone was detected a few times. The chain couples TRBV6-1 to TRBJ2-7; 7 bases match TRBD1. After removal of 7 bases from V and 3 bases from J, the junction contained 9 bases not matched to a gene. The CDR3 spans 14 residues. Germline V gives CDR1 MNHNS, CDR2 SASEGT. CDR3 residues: CASTRTGPVYEQYF. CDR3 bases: TGTGCCAGCACCCGGACAGGCCCCGTCTACGAGCAGTACTTC.

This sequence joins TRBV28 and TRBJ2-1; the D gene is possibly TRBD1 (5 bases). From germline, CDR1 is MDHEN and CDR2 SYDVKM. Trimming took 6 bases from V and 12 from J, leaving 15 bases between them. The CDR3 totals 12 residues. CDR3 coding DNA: TGTGCCAGCAGCCTGAAGGACAAGAGGCAGTTCTTC. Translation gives CASSLKDKRQFF.

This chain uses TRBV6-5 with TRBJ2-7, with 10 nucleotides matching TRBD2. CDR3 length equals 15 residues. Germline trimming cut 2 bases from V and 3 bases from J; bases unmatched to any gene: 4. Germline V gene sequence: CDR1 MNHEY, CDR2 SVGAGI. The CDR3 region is CASSYDGTSVYEQYF. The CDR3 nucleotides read TGTGCCAGCAGTTACGACGGGACTAGCGTCTACGAGCAGTACTTC.

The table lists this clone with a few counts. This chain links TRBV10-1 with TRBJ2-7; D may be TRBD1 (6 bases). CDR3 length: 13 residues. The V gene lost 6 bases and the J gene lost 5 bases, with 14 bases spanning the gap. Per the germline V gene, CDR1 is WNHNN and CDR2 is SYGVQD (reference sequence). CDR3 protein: CASSWTEGNEQYF. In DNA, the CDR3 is TGCGCCAGCAGCTGGACAGAAGGGAACGAGCAGTACTTC.

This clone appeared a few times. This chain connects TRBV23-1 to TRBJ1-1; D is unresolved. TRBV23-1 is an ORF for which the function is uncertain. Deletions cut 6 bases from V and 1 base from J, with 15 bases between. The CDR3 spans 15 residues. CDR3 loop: CASRVTGEENTEAFF. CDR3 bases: TGCGCCAGCAGGGTAACGGGAGAGGAGAACACTGAAGCTTTCTTT.

The CDR3 here is CASTNRDNSPLHF. CDR3 DNA sequence: TGTGCCAGTACCAACCGGGATAATTCACCCCTCCACTTT. The rearrangement joins TRBV19 to TRBJ1-6; no clear D. The V end was cut by 7 bases, the J end by 5 bases, with 9 bases between. In germline, CDR1 is LNHDA, CDR2 SQIVND (reference sequence). This CDR3 spans 13 amino acids.

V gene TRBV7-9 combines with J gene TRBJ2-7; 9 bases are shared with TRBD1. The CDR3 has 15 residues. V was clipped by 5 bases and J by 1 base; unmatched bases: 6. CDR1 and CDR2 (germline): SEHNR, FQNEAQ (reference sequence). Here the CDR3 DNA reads TGTGCCAGCAGCATAGAGACAGGGGGTTCCTACGAGCAGTACTTC. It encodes CASSIETGGSYEQYF.

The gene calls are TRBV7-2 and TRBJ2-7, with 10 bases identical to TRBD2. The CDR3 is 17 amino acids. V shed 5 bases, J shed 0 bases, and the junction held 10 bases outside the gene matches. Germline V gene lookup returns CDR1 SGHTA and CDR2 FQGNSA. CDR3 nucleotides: TGTGCCAGCAGCAAAGGGGTTAGCGGGGGGTCCTCCTACGAGCAGTACTTC. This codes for CASSKGVSGGSSYEQYF.

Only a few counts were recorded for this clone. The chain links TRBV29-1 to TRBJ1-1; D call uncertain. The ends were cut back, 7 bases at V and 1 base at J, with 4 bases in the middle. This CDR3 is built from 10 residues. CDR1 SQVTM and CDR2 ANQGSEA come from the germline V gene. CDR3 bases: TGCAGCGCCAGGAACACTGAAGCTTTCTTT. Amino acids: CSARNTEAFF.

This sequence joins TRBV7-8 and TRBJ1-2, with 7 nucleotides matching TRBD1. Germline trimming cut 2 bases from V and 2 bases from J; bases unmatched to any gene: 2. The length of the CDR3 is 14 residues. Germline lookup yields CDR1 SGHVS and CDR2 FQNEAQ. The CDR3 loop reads CASSLTTGNYGYTF. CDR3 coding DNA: TGTGCCAGCAGCTTAACGACAGGGAACTATGGCTACACCTTC.

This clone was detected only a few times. The CDR3 loop reads CASIMTSGRSGELFF. Here the CDR3 DNA reads TGTGCCAGCATTATGACTAGCGGACGTTCCGGGGAGCTGTTTTTT. The chain uses TRBV2 and TRBJ2-2; TRBD2 matches 9 bases. The V and J ends lost 7 bases and 6 bases, in that order; junction bases with no gene match: 9. CDR1 and CDR2 (germline): SNHLY, FYNNEI. The CDR3 length is 15 residues.

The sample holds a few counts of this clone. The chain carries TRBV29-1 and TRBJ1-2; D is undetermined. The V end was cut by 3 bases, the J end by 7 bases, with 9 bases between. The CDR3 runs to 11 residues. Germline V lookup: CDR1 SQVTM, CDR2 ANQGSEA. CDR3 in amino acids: CSVDGTAGYTF. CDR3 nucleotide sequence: TGCAGCGTTGACGGTACCGCTGGCTACACCTTC. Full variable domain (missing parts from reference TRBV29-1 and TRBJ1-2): SAVISQKPSRDICQRGTSLTIQCQVDSQVTMMFWYRQQPGQSLTLIATANQGSEATYESGFVIDKFPISRPNLTFSTLTVSNMSPEDSSIYLCSVDGTAGYTFGSGTRLTVV.